Each of the 4 T cell receptor beta chains below was sequenced from the same sample in a study of T cells in localized non-small cell lung cancer. The table came from immunoSEQ multiplex PCR; TCRdb's copy has only in-frame clones and leaves some out. The table has about 30,000 clones, roughly 87% seen once. This specimen consisted of peripheral blood, obtained before any cancer treatment. The source is a woman between 35 and 75 years old with stage I lung adenocarcinoma.

The chain carries TRBV19 and TRBJ2-1, with 7 bases aligning to TRBD2. CDR3 length equals 16 residues. V was pared by 4 bases and J by 0 bases, with 6 bases of the junction left unmatched. The germline CDR1 and CDR2 sequences are LNHDA and SQIVND (reference sequence). CDR3 nucleotide sequence: TGTGCCAGTAGTACACCTCCTAGCGGCTCCTACAATGAGCAGTTCTTC. Translation: CASSTPPSGSYNEQFF.

The chain carries TRBV28 and TRBJ1-4; weak D call: TRBD1 (6 bases). V shed 3 bases and J shed 8 bases, with 13 bases lying between them. This CDR3 region has 14 residues. Germline V lookup: CDR1 MDHEN, CDR2 SYDVKM. The CDR3 sequence: CASSFGGGGEKLFF. In nucleotides, the CDR3 is TGTGCCAGCAGTTTTGGAGGGGGAGGAGAAAAACTGTTTTTT.

This chain connects TRBV5-6 to TRBJ2-7; D is unclear. Trimming took off 2 bases at V and 1 base at J, with 7 bases between the two ends. The CDR3 is 13 amino acids. Germline CDR1 reads SGHDT; CDR2 reads YYEEEE. The CDR3 DNA reads as TGTGCCAGCAGCTTCGGGCGATCCTACGAGCAGTACTTC. It codes for CASSFGRSYEQYF.

This clone has only a few counts. V is TRBV2 and J is TRBJ1-4; possible D gene TRBD1, 5 bases. Germline V gives CDR1 SNHLY, CDR2 FYNNEI. V dropped 2 bases and J dropped 7 bases, with 14 bases sitting between them. The CDR3 consists of 15 residues. CDR3: CASSESRGLGEKLFF. The CDR3 nucleotides read TGTGCCAGCAGTGAATCGAGGGGACTTGGTGAAAAACTGTTTTTT.